These 21 T cell receptor beta chains share one sample of origin, sequenced in a study of blood T cell repertoires in COVID-19. Clones were read by immunoSEQ multiplex PCR, and TCRdb kept only the in-frame ones, dropping some. The profile shows 250,000 or so clones, about nine tenths of them singletons. The sample comprised peripheral blood. These receptors all stem from a man aged 30-40 years with COVID-19, enrolled during active disease.

This chain joins TRBV2 and TRBJ2-1; 8 nucleotides match TRBD2. The CDR3 is 15 amino acids. The germline V gene encodes CDR1 SNHLY and CDR2 FYNNEI. Trimming took 6 bases from V and 2 from J; bases not matched to a gene: 6. As DNA, the CDR3 is TGTGCCAGCAGGGATAGCGGGGCAACCTACAATGAGCAGTTCTTC. Amino acids: CASRDSGATYNEQFF.

The V gene is TRBV5-4, the J gene TRBJ2-5; D perhaps matches TRBD2 (5 bases). V was cut by 1 base and J by 4 bases, with 11 bases left in between. The CDR3 has 14 amino acids. CDR1 is SGHNT and CDR2 is YYREEE in the germline V gene (reference sequence). Here the CDR3 DNA reads TGTGCCAGCAGCTTGTCATCTAGCTTAGAGACCCAGTACTTC. The encoded protein is CASSLSSSLETQYF.

This chain connects TRBV3-1 (or the pseudogene TRBV3-2) to TRBJ2-4; D is unclear. Trimming took off 4 bases at V and 0 bases at J, with 10 bases between the two ends. The CDR3 loop spans 15 amino acids. The germline CDR1 and CDR2 sequences are LGHDT and YNNKEL (reference sequence). CDR3 loop: CASSPYALAKNIQYF. The CDR3 coding sequence is TGTGCCAGCAGCCCGTATGCGCTAGCCAAAAACATTCAGTACTTC.

This sequence joins TRBV4-1 and TRBJ2-5; weak D call: TRBD1 (5 bases). This CDR3 comprises 17 residues. Germline CDR1 and CDR2: MGHRA and YSYEKL. The ends were cut back, 0 bases at V and 0 bases at J, with 14 bases in the middle. CDR3 sequence reads: CASSQDSEQANQETQYF. The CDR3 DNA follows: TGCGCCAGCAGCCAAGATTCGGAACAGGCGAACCAAGAGACCCAGTACTTC.

This chain joins TRBV6-5 and TRBJ2-2; maybe TRBD1 (6 bases). V lost 4 bases and J lost 0, with 12 bases in between. Per the germline V gene, CDR1 is MNHEY and CDR2 is SVGAGI. The CDR3 loop spans 16 amino acids. The CDR3 DNA follows: TGTGCCAGCAGTTCCGGACAGAGAGCGAACACCGGGGAGCTGTTTTTT. It specifies CASSSGQRANTGELFF.

The J gene is TRBJ2-1, the V gene TRBV13, with 15 bases fitting TRBD2. Per germline, CDR1 PRHDT and CDR2 FYEKMQ (reference sequence). V shed 5 bases, J shed 10 bases, and the junction held 6 bases outside the gene matches. The CDR3 totals 15 residues. CDR3 bases: TGTGCCAGCAGCCCCGGACTAGCGGGGGGGAACGAGCAGTTCTTC. It specifies CASSPGLAGGNEQFF.

The chain couples TRBV4-2 to TRBJ1-5; D may be TRBD1 (6 bases). The germline CDR1 and CDR2 sequences are LGHNA and YNFKEQ. Between the trimmed V and J ends, which lost 0 bases and 7 bases, there was a span of 13 bases. This CDR3 is 15 amino acids long. The CDR3 DNA is TGTGCCAGCAGCCAAGACAGGGGAGTAGGGCAGCCCCAGCATTTT. Its translation: CASSQDRGVGQPQHF.

The chain is built from TRBV10-1 and TRBJ1-4, with 7 bases matching TRBD1. The germline V gene encodes CDR1 WNHNN and CDR2 SYGVQD (reference sequence). The trim removed 5 bases at V and 5 bases at J, leaving 5 bases unmatched. The CDR3 extends over 14 amino acids. DNA for the CDR3: TGCGCCAGCAGTCGTCAGGGGGAAAATGAAAAACTGTTTTTT. This gives the protein CASSRQGENEKLFF.

The rearrangement links TRBV9 to TRBJ2-3, with 12 bases that match TRBD2. This CDR3 region has 16 residues. The germline V gene has CDR1 SGDLS and CDR2 YYNGEE. The trim removed 0 bases at V and 6 bases at J, leaving 5 bases unmatched. The CDR3 loop reads CASSVALAGGSDTQYF. For the CDR3, the DNA is TGTGCCAGCAGCGTAGCACTAGCGGGGGGATCTGATACGCAGTATTTT.

The count of this clone is one. The chain is built from TRBV18 and TRBJ1-3; 7 bases are a match to TRBD1. This CDR3 is built from 15 residues. Trimming removed 5 bases from V and 8 bases from J; junction bases left unmatched: 12. CDR1 KGHSH and CDR2 LQKENI come from the germline V gene. The CDR3 nucleotides are TGTGCCAGCTCAGGCTCGACAGGGCTTGTTGACACCATATATTTT. It specifies CASSGSTGLVDTIYF.

About this clone itself: Compared with germline, one end of the junction differs, possibly owing to a read error. This chain connects TRBV6-5 to TRBJ1-1; 7 bases line up with TRBD1. The CDR3 consists of 15 residues. Per the germline V gene, CDR1 is MNHEY and CDR2 is SVGAGI. CDR3 in amino acids: CASSDSGTENTEAFF. The CDR3 DNA sequence: TGTGCCAGCAGTGACTCCGGGACAGAGAACACTGAAGCTTTCTTT.

The chain combines TRBV3-1 (or the pseudogene TRBV3-2) with TRBJ1-2; D is undetermined. Trimming stripped 5 bases from V and 4 bases from J, with 14 bases between. Germline V CDR1 and CDR2: LGHDT, YNNKEL (reference sequence). CDR3 length: 14 residues. The CDR3 reads CASSYPGSPYGYTF. The CDR3 DNA sequence: TGTGCCAGCAGCTATCCGGGGTCCCCCTATGGCTACACCTTC.

J is TRBJ1-5 and V is TRBV7-3; D possibly corresponds to TRBD1 (6 bases). CDR1 is SGHTA and CDR2 is FQGTGA in the germline V gene. The germline V and J ends were trimmed by 5 bases and 3 bases, with 14 bases remaining between them. This CDR3 region has 15 residues. CDR3 in DNA: TGTGCCAGCAGCCACTACAGGGCCCCCAATCAGCCCCAGCATTTT. This encodes CASSHYRAPNQPQHF.

As DNA, the CDR3 is TGTGCCAGCAGCCTGGACAGACCGAATGAAAAACTGTTTTTT. Translation: CASSLDRPNEKLFF. The J gene is TRBJ1-4, the V gene TRBV6-5; tentative D call: TRBD1 (6 bases). V shed 6 bases and J shed 5 bases, with 13 bases lying between them. The CDR3 loop spans 14 amino acids. Germline V gives CDR1 MNHEY, CDR2 SVGAGI.

The chain uses TRBV11-2 and TRBJ2-7; D possibly corresponds to TRBD2 (6 bases). The CDR3 extends over 13 amino acids. Germline CDR1 SGHAT, CDR2 FQNNGV. V was trimmed by 7 bases and J by 2 bases, leaving 12 bases between them. The DNA for the CDR3 is TGTGCCAGCACCATGGGGGGTGCCTACGAGCAGTACTTC. This gives the protein CASTMGGAYEQYF.

CDR3 region: CASSLIPRETTNEKLFF. CDR3 in DNA: TGTGCCAGCAGCTTAATTCCCAGGGAAACAACTAATGAAAAACTGTTTTTT. The chain carries TRBV7-9 and TRBJ1-4, with TRBD1 as a possible D gene (5 bases). CDR1 is SEHNR, CDR2 FQNEAQ, per germline (reference sequence). The V and J ends lost 2 bases and 0 bases respectively, with 13 bases between them. The CDR3 totals 17 residues.

The chain is built from TRBV2 and TRBJ1-1, with 9 bases aligning to TRBD1. CDR1 SNHLY and CDR2 FYNNEI come from the germline V gene. Losses at the gene ends were 6 bases for V and 4 bases for J; bases not matched to a gene: 9. This CDR3 has 15 amino acids. CDR3 in DNA: TGTGCCAGCAGCACCGGGACAGGGAGGGGCACTGAAGCTTTCTTT. This codes for CASSTGTGRGTEAFF.

The genes are TRBV27 and TRBJ1-4, with a weak D call TRBD1 (5 bases). The CDR3 is made up of 14 amino acids. Germline CDR1 reads MNHEY; CDR2 reads SMNVEV (reference sequence). Trimming removed 8 bases at V and 7 bases at J, with 17 bases between. The CDR3 sequence is CASQPLTGGEKLFF. In DNA form, the CDR3 reads TGTGCCAGCCAACCTCTCACCGGGGGTGAAAAACTGTTTTTT. Filled out from reference TRBV27 and TRBJ1-4, the complete variable domain reads EAQVTQNPRYLITVTGKKLTVTCSQNMNHEYMSWYRQDPGLGLRQIYYSMNVEVTDKGDVPEGYKVSRKEKRNFPLILESPSPNQTSLYFCASQPLTGGEKLFFGSGTQLSVL.

This chain connects TRBV5-4 to TRBJ2-1; 9 bases are a match to TRBD2. CDR1 SGHNT and CDR2 YYREEE come from the germline V gene (reference sequence). This CDR3 has 17 amino acids. V lost 4 bases, J lost 5 bases, and 13 bases stayed unmatched. This CDR3 is CASSHKTGTSIDNEQFF. DNA of the CDR3: TGTGCCAGCAGCCATAAAACCGGGACTAGCATCGACAATGAGCAGTTCTTC.

V is TRBV2 and J is TRBJ1-6, with TRBD1 as a possible D gene (5 bases). Germline-derived CDR1 and CDR2 are SNHLY and FYNNEI. Trimming stripped 6 bases from V and 7 bases from J, with 10 bases between. The length of the CDR3 is 13 residues. CDR3: CASRTAPNSPLHF. CDR3 bases: TGTGCCAGCAGGACAGCACCAAATTCACCCCTCCACTTT.

The rearrangement joins TRBV24-1 to TRBJ1-2, with TRBD1 matching over 9 bases. The V gene end was trimmed by 11 bases and the J gene end by 4 bases; junction bases not matched to a gene: 13. The CDR3 loop spans 15 amino acids. Germline V gene lookup returns CDR1 KGHDR and CDR2 SFDVKD. The CDR3 DNA follows: TGTGCCAACGCGGGACAGGGTATTCTTCGCTATGGCTACACCTTC. Protein product: CANAGQGILRYGYTF.